Sequencing of this T cell receptor beta chain was carried out in a study of neurological immune-mediated disorders. This clonotype was recorded many times. From the 5' RACE reads, TCRdb called clonotypes with MiXCR, one entry per CDR3 protein. The profile shows roughly 48,000 distinct CDR3 sequences, about 13% of them singletons. Described time point: longitudinal time-point 3. The CDR3 consists of 16 residues. Germline values: CDR1 SGHRS, CDR2 YFSETQ. V gave up 4 bases and J gave up 3 bases, with 16 bases separating them. The sequenced sample consisted of PBMCs. The TCR sequence derives from a male donor with HTLV-1-associated myelopathy (HAM/TSP). The rearrangement joins TRBV5-1 to TRBJ1-4; D may be TRBD1 (6 bases). CDR3 bases: TGCGCCAGCAGCACCGGACAGCGCCTATCTAATGAAAAACTGTTTTTT. Encoded protein: CASSTGQRLSNEKLFF.